The clone carrying this T cell receptor (beta chain) was recorded a few times. Its antigen remains unknown. Separate cDNA molecules each had unique molecular identifiers attached to them. TCRdb ran MiXCR on the 5' RACE reads and lists one entry per CDR3 protein. The table has over 85,000 distinct CDR3 sequences, less than 15% seen once. This entry belongs to a study of early T cells in non-severe SARS-CoV-2 infection. Turning to the study itself: Sequencing was performed on bulk RNA from unsorted whole blood, leaving chains unpaired. Study conclusions and caveats: Private and CD4 specificities were missed by VDJdb matching, which favored anti-spike CD8 responses.

The CDR3 runs 13 residues. Germline V gene lookup returns CDR1 DFQATT and CDR2 SNEGSKA (reference sequence). The V and J ends lost 7 bases and 0 bases respectively, with 11 bases between them. The source material was whole blood. The TCR sequence derives from an adult who was a healthcare worker with PCR-confirmed SARS-CoV-2 infection or an uninfected control (not recorded which). The chain has TRBV20-1 and TRBJ2-3, with D unclear. CDR3 nucleotides: TGCAGTGTTACGACGGCTAGCACAGATACGCAGTATTTT. It codes for CSVTTASTDTQYF.